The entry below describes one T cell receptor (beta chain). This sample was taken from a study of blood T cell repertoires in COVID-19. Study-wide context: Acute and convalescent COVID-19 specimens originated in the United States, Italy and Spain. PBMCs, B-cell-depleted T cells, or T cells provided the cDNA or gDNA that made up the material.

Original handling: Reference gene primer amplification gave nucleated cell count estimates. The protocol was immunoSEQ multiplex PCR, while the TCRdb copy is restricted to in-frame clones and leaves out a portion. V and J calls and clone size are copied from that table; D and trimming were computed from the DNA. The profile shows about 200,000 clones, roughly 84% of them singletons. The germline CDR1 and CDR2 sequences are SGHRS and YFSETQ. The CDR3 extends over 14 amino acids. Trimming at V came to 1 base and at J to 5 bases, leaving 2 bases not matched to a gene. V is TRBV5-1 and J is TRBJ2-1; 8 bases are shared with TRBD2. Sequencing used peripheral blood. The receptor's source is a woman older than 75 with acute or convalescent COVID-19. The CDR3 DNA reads TGCGCCAGCAGCTTGACTAGCGGCCACAATGAGCAGTTCTTC. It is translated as CASSLTSGHNEQFF.